The 3 T cell receptor beta chains reported below all come from one sample, sequenced in a study of naive and memory T cell subsets (dated by TCRdb to the late 2010s). Libraries were made using UMI-ligation and nested PCR. TCRdb names Illumina MiSeq as the instrument used. The beta constant-region primer was an equimolar mix of two oligonucleotides covering both TRBC1 and TRBC2. TCRdb trimmed public reads at Q25 via fastp, called clones via MiXCR and kept in-frame beta chains. Each CDR3 protein appears once, grouped with its most common genes and DNA. Present in this sample are 84,000 or so distinct CDR3 sequences, about 6.5% of which were seen just once. Of the sample, 1.6% falls within the top ten clones. The sample consisted of central memory CD4+ T cells from blood. According to the study, the label for this sample's cell subset or site signals: central memory, CD45RA- CD27+. The receptors stem from a human donor in good health.

Ten or more counts support this clonotype. The chain links TRBV11-2 to TRBJ2-2; 8 nucleotides align to TRBD2. Per the germline V gene, CDR1 is SGHAT and CDR2 is FQNNGV. The CDR3 is 16 amino acids. Trimming removed 5 bases from V and 5 bases from J; junction bases left unmatched: 10. The CDR3 reads CASSPRVAGRTGELFF. The CDR3 DNA reads as TGTGCCAGCAGCCCCCGGGTAGCGGGGAGGACCGGGGAGCTGTTTTTT.

In its sample, this clonotype was seen many times. The chain employs TRBV29-1 and TRBJ2-1; TRBD1 matches 10 bases. Germline-derived CDR1 and CDR2 are SQVTM and ANQGSEA. With 3 bases clipped from V and 7 bases from J, the junction kept 6 bases outside the gene matches. This CDR3 contains 14 residues. The DNA of the CDR3 is TGCAGCGTTGACCGGGACAGGGGTTGGAATGAGCAGTTCTTC. Translation gives CSVDRDRGWNEQFF.

This clonotype appeared many times. This chain uses TRBV4-2 with TRBJ2-5; the match to TRBD2 covers 8 bases. CDR3 length equals 16 residues. The J segment lost 0 bases and the V segment lost 1 base, leaving 4 bases of the junction unmatched. The germline CDR1 and CDR2 sequences are LGHNA and YNFKEQ. The CDR3: CASSQVGGGYQETQYF. The DNA for the CDR3 is TGTGCCAGCAGCCAAGTCGGGGGGGGGTACCAAGAGACCCAGTACTTC.